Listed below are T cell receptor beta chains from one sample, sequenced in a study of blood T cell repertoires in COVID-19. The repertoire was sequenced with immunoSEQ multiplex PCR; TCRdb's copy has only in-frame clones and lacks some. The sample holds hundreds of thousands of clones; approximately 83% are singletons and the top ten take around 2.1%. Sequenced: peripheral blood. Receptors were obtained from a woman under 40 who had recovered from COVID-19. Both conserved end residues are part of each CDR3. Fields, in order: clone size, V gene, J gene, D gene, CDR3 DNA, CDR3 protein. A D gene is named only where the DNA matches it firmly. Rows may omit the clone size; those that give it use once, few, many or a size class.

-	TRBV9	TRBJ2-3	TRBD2	TGTGCCAGCAGCCGCACGGGACTAGTCGGAGATACGCAGTATTTT	CASSRTGLVGDTQYF
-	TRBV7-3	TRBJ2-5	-	TGTGCCAGCAGCTCCTCTAGCTTAGCGACCCAGTACTTC	CASSSSSLATQYF
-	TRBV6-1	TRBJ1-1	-	TGTGCCAGCAGTGAACTTATTGAAAGCCTCCGCTTT	CASSELIESLRF
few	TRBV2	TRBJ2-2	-	TGTGCCAGCAGTGAAACGGGGAGGTTGGGGGAGCTGTTTTTT	CASSETGRLGELFF
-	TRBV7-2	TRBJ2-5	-	TGTGCCAGCAGCTTAGCTATCCAAGAGACCCAGTACTTC	CASSLAIQETQYF
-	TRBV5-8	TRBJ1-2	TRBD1	TGTGCCAGCAGCTGGGGGACAGGGTCTGGCTATGGCTACACCTTC	CASSWGTGSGYGYTF
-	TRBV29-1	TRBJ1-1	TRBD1	TGCAGCGGGGGACAGTCGAACACTGAAGCTTTCTTT	CSGGQSNTEAFF
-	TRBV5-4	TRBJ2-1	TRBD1	TGTGCCAGCAGCCAGGGACAGGCCGACCTCAATGAGCAGTTCTTC	CASSQGQADLNEQFF
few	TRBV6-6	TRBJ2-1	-	TGTGCCAGCAGTTACTCAGCGGATGGCTCCTACAATGAGCAGTTCTTC	CASSYSADGSYNEQFF
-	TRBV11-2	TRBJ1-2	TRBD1	TGTGCCAGCAGCCCAGGACAGGGAATGTACTATGGCTACACCTTC	CASSPGQGMYYGYTF